These T cell receptor beta chains were read from a single sample in a study of regulatory T cells in long-lasting Graves disease. TCRdb recomputed calls from the multiplex PCR reads with MiXCR, one row per CDR3 protein. The table lists 250,000 to 300,000 distinct CDR3 sequences, under 20% of them singletons. These data were also filed under a second study, of T cells in Graves' hyperthyroidism and ophthalmopathy.

Sequenced material: peripheral blood mononuclear cells (PBMCs), taken at new diagnosis, from a patient treated with antithyroid drugs. These receptors all come from a woman between 25 and 40 years old with Graves disease. Both conserved end residues are part of each CDR3. D genes are given only for firm matches. Size values are once, few and many counts, or a class for expanded clones, and some rows have none.

TRBV9	TRBJ1-5	many	-	15	CASSVEGTVNQPQHF	TGTGCCAGCAGCGTAGAAGGGACGGTCAATCAGCCCCAGCATTTT
TRBV12-3/TRBV12-4	TRBJ1-3	many	-	15	CASSLAGISGNTIYF	TGTGCCAGCAGTTTGGCAGGAATCTCTGGAAACACCATATATTTT
TRBV10-2	TRBJ1-5	many	-	17	CASSEGRGEDFDQPQHF	TGCGCCAGCAGTGAAGGCAGGGGAGAAGACTTTGATCAGCCCCAGCATTTT
TRBV18	TRBJ2-7	-	-	13	CASSRQGQYEQYF	TGTGCCAGCTCACGACAAGGACAGTACGAGCAGTACTTC
TRBV7-8	TRBJ1-1	many	-	14	CASSRRTQNTEAFF	TGTGCCAGCAGCCGGAGGACGCAGAACACTGAAGCTTTCTTT
TRBV7-6	TRBJ1-3	few	-	17	CASSLFTGEDSGNTIYF	TGTGCCAGCAGCTTATTTACAGGTGAAGACTCTGGAAACACCATATATTTT
TRBV19	TRBJ2-3	few	-	17	CASSPDHPTGYTDTQYF	TGTGCCAGTAGCCCAGACCACCCGACAGGCTATACAGATACGCAGTATTTT
TRBV7-2	TRBJ1-2	many	-	16	CASSLARPGEGYGYTF	TGTGCCAGCAGCTTAGCGCGCCCTGGGGAGGGATATGGCTACACCTTC
TRBV11-2	TRBJ2-7	-	-	15	CASSLVPGRGYEQYF	TGTGCCAGCAGCTTAGTGCCGGGACGAGGTTACGAGCAGTACTTC
TRBV4-1	TRBJ2-3	-	-	14	CASNEGGVTDTQYF	TGCGCCAGCAATGAGGGGGGGGTCACAGATACGCAGTATTTT
TRBV14	TRBJ1-4	many	-	16	CASSQDWGTANEKLFF	TGTGCCAGCAGCCAAGATTGGGGAACCGCTAATGAAAAACTGTTTTTT
TRBV14	TRBJ1-4	many	-	16	CASSQAWKGPNEKLFF	TGTGCCAGCAGCCAAGCGTGGAAGGGACCTAATGAAAAACTGTTTTTT
TRBV7-9	TRBJ2-3	many	-	14	CASSFDGSTDTQYF	TGTGCCAGCAGCTTCGACGGGAGCACAGATACGCAGTATTTT
TRBV6-1	TRBJ1-3	many	-	14	CASSEWGTGNTIYF	TGTGCCAGCAGTGAATGGGGTACTGGAAACACCATATATTTT
TRBV7-8	TRBJ2-1	many	-	17	CASSLEALGPSYNEQFF	TGTGCCAGCAGCTTAGAGGCTCTGGGGCCCTCCTACAATGAGCAGTTCTTC
TRBV4-2	TRBJ1-5	many	-	15	CASSDIRRDNQPQHF	TGTGCCAGCAGCGACATAAGGAGGGATAATCAGCCCCAGCATTTT
TRBV20-1	TRBJ1-6	few	TRBD1	15	CSARERTGLVSPLHF	TGCAGTGCTAGAGAACGGACAGGGCTAGTCTCACCCCTCCACTTT
TRBV15	TRBJ2-1	-	-	13	CATGVLVANEQFF	TGTGCCACCGGGGTCCTGGTGGCCAATGAGCAGTTCTTC
TRBV20-1	TRBJ2-1	many	TRBD2	12	CSPGRGSNEQFF	TGCAGTCCCGGGAGGGGGTCGAATGAGCAGTTCTTC
TRBV5-4	TRBJ2-5	many	-	14	CASSSISAQETQYF	TGTGCCAGCAGTTCAATTAGCGCACAAGAGACCCAGTACTTC
TRBV18	TRBJ1-5	many	-	15	CASSPQTGSVQPQHF	TGTGCCAGCTCACCACAAACGGGTAGTGTTCAGCCCCAGCATTTT
TRBV7-2	TRBJ1-1	many	-	13	CASSILLNTEAFF	TGTGCCAGTTCCATCCTCTTGAACACTGAAGCTTTCTTT
TRBV6-1	TRBJ1-6	many	TRBD1	15	CASSGRTGWNSPLHF	TGTGCCAGCAGTGGGAGGACAGGATGGAATTCACCCCTCCACTTT
TRBV20-1	TRBJ2-3	-	-	15	CSARDGSQRTDTQYF	TGCAGTGCTAGAGACGGGAGCCAACGCACAGATACGCAGTATTTT
TRBV3-1	TRBJ1-5	many	TRBD1	16	CASSRQGTGGNQPQHF	TGTGCCAGCAGCCGACAAGGGACAGGGGGCAATCAGCCCCAGCATTTT
TRBV6-1	TRBJ1-1	many	-	13	CASRLLGGAEAFF	TGTGCCAGCAGGCTACTGGGGGGCGCTGAAGCTTTCTTT
TRBV19	TRBJ2-3	-	-	17	CASSTEPTGLSTDTQYF	TGTGCCAGTAGTACCGAACCAACAGGGCTTAGCACAGATACGCAGTATTTT
TRBV5-1	TRBJ2-2	-	TRBD2	20	CASSLVIRLAGAPNTGELFF	TGCGCCAGCAGCTTGGTCATACGGCTAGCGGGGGCACCGAACACCGGGGAGCTGTTTTTT
TRBV20-1	TRBJ2-1	many	TRBD2	14	CSANLLAGVNEQFF	TGCAGTGCCAATCTACTAGCGGGGGTCAATGAGCAGTTCTTC
TRBV18	TRBJ1-1	many	-	16	CASSPDERGRYTEAFF	TGTGCCAGCTCACCTGACGAGAGGGGGAGATACACTGAAGCTTTCTTT
TRBV28	TRBJ2-3	many	-	12	CASSFLGDTQYF	TGTGCCAGCAGTTTTCTTGGAGATACGCAGTATTTT
TRBV7-2	TRBJ1-6	many	-	15	CASSALGRGDSPLHF	TGTGCCAGCAGCGCCTTAGGCAGGGGAGATTCACCCCTCCACTTT
TRBV18	TRBJ2-6	-	TRBD2	18	CASSRDIGGSSGANVLTF	TGTGCCAGCTCACGAGACATCGGGGGGAGCTCTGGGGCCAACGTCCTGACTTTC
TRBV7-8	TRBJ1-5	few	-	15	CASSSWGEVNQPQHF	TGTGCCAGCAGCTCATGGGGGGAGGTTAATCAGCCCCAGCATTTT
TRBV7-7	TRBJ2-1	many	-	13	CASSLSGPNEQFF	TGTGCTAGCAGCTTGTCGGGACCCAATGAGCAGTTCTTC
TRBV27	TRBJ2-1	many	TRBD1	14	CASSPTLTGYEQFF	TGTGCCAGCAGTCCGACCTTGACAGGGTACGAGCAGTTCTTC
TRBV5-5	TRBJ1-6	many	TRBD1	18	CASSQLGQGALLNSPLHF	TGCGCCAGCAGCCAATTGGGACAGGGGGCGCTCCTGAATTCACCCCTCCACTTT